This is a list of T cell receptor beta chains from one sample in a study of control samples from healthy donors and cancer patients. Some clones are missing from TCRdb's copy, which holds only in-frame ones; the method was immunoSEQ multiplex PCR. The repertoire holds about 150,000 clones, with 90% to 95% as singletons. Sequenced input: PBMCs. The receptors here all came from a man aged 55 to 70 with colorectal cancer. CDR3s include the opening cysteine and the closing phenylalanine or tryptophan. Each record gives: J gene, V gene, clone size, D gene, CDR3 protein, CDR3 DNA. A D gene is named only where the DNA matches it firmly. Where a row states a size, it is once, few, many or the class of an expanded clone; other rows omit it.

>TRBJ1-5|TRBV29-1|NA|NA
CSVRMSVNQPQHF
TGCAGCGTTAGAATGTCGGTCAATCAGCCCCAGCATTTT
>TRBJ1-3|TRBV6-5|NA|NA
CASSPDGEVGNTIYF
TGTGCCAGCAGTCCGGACGGCGAAGTTGGAAACACCATATATTTT
>TRBJ1-2|TRBV12-3/TRBV12-4|once|NA
CASSFGNSGYTF
TGTGCCAGCAGTTTCGGGAATTCTGGCTACACCTTC
>TRBJ1-5|TRBV2|NA|TRBD1
CASSGPTGASNQPQHF
TGTGCCAGCAGTGGTCCGACAGGGGCGAGCAATCAGCCCCAGCATTTT
>TRBJ2-3|TRBV19|NA|NA
CASTGAGTDTQYF
TGTGCCAGTACGGGGGCAGGCACAGATACGCAGTATTTT
>TRBJ2-5|TRBV5-6|NA|NA
CASSLTRETQYF
TGTGCCAGCAGCTTGACTAGAGAGACCCAGTACTTC
>TRBJ1-1|TRBV18|once|NA
CASSPITGNTEAFF
TGTGCCAGCTCACCAATAACGGGAAACACTGAAGCTTTCTTT
>TRBJ2-7|TRBV11-3|NA|NA
CASSHSYEQYF
TGTGCCAGCAGCCACTCCTACGAGCAGTACTTC
>TRBJ1-3|TRBV12-3/TRBV12-4|NA|NA
CASSMSGNTIYF
TGTGCCAGCAGCATGAGTGGAAACACCATATATTTT
>TRBJ2-1|TRBV6-2/TRBV6-3|NA|NA
CASSYEGGGYNEQFF
TGTGCCAGCAGTTACGAGGGGGGAGGGTACAATGAGCAGTTCTTC
>TRBJ2-1|TRBV18|NA|NA
CASSPREAVSSYNEQFF
TGTGCCAGCTCACCAAGGGAGGCGGTTAGCTCCTACAATGAGCAGTTCTTC
>TRBJ1-2|TRBV18|NA|NA
CASSPTEGGGYTF
TGTGCCAGCTCACCAACCGAGGGAGGAGGCTACACCTTC
>TRBJ2-7|TRBV6-5|NA|NA
CASRERLGSSYEQYF
TGTGCCAGCAGGGAGAGGTTGGGGAGCTCCTACGAGCAGTACTTC
>TRBJ2-5|TRBV10-3|NA|NA
CAISEAGETQYF
TGTGCCATCAGTGAAGCCGGGGAGACCCAGTACTTC